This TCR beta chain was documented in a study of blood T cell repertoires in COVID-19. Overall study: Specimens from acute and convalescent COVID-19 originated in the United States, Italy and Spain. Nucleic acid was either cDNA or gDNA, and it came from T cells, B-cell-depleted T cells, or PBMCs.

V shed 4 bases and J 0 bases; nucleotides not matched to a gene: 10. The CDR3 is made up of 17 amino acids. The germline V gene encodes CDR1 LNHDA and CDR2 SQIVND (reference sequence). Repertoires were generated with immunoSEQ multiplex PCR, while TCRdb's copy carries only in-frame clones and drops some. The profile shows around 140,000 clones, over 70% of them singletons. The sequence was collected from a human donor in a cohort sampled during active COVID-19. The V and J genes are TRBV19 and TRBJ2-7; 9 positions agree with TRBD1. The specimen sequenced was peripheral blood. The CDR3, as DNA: TGTGCCAGTAGTAAAACAGGGGGCAGGGACAGCTCCTACGAGCAGTACTTC. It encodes CASSKTGGRDSSYEQYF.